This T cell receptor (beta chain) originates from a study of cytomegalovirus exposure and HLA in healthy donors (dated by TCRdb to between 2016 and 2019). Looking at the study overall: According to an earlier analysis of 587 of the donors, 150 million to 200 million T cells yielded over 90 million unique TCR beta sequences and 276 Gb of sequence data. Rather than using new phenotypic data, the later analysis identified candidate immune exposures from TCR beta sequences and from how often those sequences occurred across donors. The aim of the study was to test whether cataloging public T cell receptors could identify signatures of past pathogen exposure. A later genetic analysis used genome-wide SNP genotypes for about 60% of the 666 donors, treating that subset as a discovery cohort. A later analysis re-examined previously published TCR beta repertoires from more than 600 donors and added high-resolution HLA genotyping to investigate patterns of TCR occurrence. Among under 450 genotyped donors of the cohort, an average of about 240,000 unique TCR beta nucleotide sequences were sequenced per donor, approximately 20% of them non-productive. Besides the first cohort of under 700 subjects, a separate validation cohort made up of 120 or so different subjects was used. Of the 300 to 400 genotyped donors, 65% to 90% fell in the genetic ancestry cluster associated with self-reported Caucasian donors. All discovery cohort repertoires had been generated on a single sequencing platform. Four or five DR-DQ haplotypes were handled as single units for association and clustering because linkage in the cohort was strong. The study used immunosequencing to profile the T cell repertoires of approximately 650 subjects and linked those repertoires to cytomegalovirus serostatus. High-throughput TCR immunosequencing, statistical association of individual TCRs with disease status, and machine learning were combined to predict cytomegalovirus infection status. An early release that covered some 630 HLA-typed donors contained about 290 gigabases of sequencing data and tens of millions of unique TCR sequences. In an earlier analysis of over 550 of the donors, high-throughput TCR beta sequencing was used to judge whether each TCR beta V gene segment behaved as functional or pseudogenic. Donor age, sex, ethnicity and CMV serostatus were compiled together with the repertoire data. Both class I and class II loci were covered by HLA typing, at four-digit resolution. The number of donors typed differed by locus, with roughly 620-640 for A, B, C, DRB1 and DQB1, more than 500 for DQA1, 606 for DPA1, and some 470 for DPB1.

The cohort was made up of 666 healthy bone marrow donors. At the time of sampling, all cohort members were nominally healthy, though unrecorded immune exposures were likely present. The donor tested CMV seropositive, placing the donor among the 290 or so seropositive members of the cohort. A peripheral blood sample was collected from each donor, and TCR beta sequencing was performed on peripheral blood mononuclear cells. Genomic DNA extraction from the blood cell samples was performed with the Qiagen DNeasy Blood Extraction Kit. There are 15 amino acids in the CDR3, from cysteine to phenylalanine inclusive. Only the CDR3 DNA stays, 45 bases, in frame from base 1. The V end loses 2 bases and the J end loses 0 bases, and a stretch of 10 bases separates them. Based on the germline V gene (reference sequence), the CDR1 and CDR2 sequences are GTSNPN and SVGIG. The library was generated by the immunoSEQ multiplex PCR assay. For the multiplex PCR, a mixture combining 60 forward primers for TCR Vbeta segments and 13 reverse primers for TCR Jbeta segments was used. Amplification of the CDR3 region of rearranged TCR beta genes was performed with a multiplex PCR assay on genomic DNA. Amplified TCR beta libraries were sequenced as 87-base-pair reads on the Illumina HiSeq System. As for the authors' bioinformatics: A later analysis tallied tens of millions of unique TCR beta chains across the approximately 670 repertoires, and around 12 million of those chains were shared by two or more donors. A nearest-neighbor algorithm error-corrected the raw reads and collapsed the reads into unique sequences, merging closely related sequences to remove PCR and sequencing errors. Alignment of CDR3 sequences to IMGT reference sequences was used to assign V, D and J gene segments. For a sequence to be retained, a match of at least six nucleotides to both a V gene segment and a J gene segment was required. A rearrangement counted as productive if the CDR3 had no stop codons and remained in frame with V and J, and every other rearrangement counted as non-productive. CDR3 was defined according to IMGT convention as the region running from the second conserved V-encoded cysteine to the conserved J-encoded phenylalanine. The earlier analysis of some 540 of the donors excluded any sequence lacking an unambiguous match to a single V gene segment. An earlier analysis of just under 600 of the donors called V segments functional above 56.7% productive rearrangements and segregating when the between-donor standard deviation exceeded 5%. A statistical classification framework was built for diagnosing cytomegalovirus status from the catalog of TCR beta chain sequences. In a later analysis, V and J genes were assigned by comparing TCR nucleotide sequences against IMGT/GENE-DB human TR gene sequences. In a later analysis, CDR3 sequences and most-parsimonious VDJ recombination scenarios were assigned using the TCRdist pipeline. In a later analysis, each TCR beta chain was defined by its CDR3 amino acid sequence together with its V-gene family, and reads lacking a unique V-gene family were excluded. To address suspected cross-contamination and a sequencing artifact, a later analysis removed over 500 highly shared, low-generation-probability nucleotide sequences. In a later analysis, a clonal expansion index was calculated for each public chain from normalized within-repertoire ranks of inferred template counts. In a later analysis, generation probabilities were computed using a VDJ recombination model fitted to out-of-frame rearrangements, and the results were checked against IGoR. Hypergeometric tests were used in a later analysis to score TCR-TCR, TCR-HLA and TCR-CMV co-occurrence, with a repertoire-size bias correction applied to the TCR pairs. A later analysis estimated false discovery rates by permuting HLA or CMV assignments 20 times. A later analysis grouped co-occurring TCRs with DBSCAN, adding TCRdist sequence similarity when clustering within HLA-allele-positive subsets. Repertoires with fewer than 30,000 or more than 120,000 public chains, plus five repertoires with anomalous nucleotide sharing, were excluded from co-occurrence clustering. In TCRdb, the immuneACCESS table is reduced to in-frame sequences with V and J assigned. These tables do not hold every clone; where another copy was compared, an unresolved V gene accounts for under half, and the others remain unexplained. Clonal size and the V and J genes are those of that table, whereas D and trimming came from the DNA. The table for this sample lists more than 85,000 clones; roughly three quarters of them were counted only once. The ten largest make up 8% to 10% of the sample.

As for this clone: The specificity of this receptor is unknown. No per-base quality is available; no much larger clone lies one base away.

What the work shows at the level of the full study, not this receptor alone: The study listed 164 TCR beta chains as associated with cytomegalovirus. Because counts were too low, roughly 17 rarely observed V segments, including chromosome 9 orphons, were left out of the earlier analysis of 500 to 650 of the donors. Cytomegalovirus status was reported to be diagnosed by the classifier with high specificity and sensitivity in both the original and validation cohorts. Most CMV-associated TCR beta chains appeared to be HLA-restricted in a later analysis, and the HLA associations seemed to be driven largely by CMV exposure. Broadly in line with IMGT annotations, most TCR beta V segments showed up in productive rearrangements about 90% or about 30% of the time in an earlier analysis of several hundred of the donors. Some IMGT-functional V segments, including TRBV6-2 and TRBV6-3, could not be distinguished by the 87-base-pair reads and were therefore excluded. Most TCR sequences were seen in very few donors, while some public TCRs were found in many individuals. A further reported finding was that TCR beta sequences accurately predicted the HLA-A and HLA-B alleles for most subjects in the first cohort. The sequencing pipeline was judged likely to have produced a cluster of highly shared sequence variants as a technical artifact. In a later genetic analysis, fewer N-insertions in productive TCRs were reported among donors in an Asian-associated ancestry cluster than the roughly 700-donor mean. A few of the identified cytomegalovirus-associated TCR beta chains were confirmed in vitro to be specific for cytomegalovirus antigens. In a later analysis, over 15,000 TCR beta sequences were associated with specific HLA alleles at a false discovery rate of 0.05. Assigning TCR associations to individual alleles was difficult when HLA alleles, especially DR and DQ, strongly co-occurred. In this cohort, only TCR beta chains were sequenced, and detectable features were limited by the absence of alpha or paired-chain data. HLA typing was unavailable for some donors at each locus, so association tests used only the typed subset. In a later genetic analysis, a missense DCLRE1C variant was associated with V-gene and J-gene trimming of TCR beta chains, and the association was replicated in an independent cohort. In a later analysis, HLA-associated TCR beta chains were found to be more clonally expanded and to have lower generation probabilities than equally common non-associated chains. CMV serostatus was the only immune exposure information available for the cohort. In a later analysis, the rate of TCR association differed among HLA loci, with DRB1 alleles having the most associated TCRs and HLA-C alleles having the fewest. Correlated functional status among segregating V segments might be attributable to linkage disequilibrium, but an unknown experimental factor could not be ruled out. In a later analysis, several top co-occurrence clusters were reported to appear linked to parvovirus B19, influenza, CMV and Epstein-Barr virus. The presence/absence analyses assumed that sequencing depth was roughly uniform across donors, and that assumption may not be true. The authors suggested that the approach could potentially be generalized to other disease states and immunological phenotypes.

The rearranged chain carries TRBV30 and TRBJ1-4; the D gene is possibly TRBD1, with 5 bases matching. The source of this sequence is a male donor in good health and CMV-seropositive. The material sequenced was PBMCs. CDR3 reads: CAWSIGHSTNEKLFF. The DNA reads TGTGCCTGGAGTATCGGACACTCAACTAATGAAAAACTGTTTTTT. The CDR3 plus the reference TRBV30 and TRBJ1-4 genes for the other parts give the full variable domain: SQTIHQWPATLVQPVGSPLSLECTVEGTSNPNLYWYRQAAGRGLQLLFYSVGIGQISSEVPQNLSASRPQDRQFILSSKKLLLSDSGFYLCAWSIGHSTNEKLFFGSGTQLSVL.